Listed below are T cell receptor beta chains from one sample, sequenced in a study of identical twins. Each CDR3 protein is one row after TCRdb ran MiXCR on the 5' RACE reads. The table lists approximately 240,000 distinct CDR3 sequences, roughly 13% of them singletons. The source material was memory (CD45RO+) T cells sorted from blood. The receptors were gathered from a woman younger than 35 in good health. Both conserved end residues are part of each CDR3. D genes are given only for firm matches. The listing skips clone size in some rows; elsewhere it reads once, few, many or a size class.

TRBJ1-1 | few | TRBV12-3/TRBV12-4 | NA | TGTGCCAGCAGCCCGCCTTCGAGGTCCGAAGCTTTCTTT | CASSPPSRSEAFF
TRBJ2-7 | few | TRBV12-3/TRBV12-4 | NA | TGTGCCAGCAGCCCCGGCATCTCCTACGAGCAGTACTTC | CASSPGISYEQYF
TRBJ2-6 | few | TRBV6-1 | NA | TGTGCCAGCACCCTTGGGGGGTCTGGGGCCAACGTCCTGACTTTC | CASTLGGSGANVLTF
TRBJ1-4 | few | TRBV5-1 | NA | TGCGCCAGCAGCTCCGCTCCGACCGGTGAAAAACTGTTTTTT | CASSSAPTGEKLFF
TRBJ1-4 | NA | TRBV6-5 | TRBD1 | TGTGCCAGCAGTTTGACAGGGTCGGATGAAAAACTGTTTTTT | CASSLTGSDEKLFF
TRBJ2-7 | NA | TRBV7-2 | NA | TGTGCCAGCGGGGAGACCTACGAGCAGTACTTC | CASGETYEQYF
TRBJ1-6 | many | TRBV10-2 | TRBD1 | TGCGCCAGCAGCGACAGGGAGAGTCGGAATTCACCCCTCCACTTT | CASSDRESRNSPLHF
TRBJ2-1 | few | TRBV5-5 | NA | TGTGCCAGCAGCTTCCAGGGCAATGAGCAGTTCTTC | CASSFQGNEQFF
TRBJ2-5 | NA | TRBV5-1 | NA | TGCGCCAGCAGCTTGGCGCCGGAGGAGACCCAGTACTTC | CASSLAPEETQYF
TRBJ1-1 | few | TRBV5-6 | NA | TGTGCCAGCAGCTTAATAGGGCCAACTGAAGCTTTCTTT | CASSLIGPTEAFF
TRBJ2-5 | NA | TRBV5-1 | TRBD2 | TGCGCCAGCACCCCCGGTGCAGCGGGAGAAGAGACCCAGTACTTC | CASTPGAAGEETQYF
TRBJ2-1 | NA | TRBV19 | TRBD2 | TGTGCCAGTAGTATGGGTTTAGCGGGAGATGAACAGCAGTTCTTC | CASSMGLAGDEQQFF
TRBJ2-3 | many | TRBV18 | NA | TGTGCCAGCTCACTTCTAGAGGAGGGCCTAGGAGATACGCAGTATTTT | CASSLLEEGLGDTQYF
TRBJ2-1 | many | TRBV11-2 | NA | TGTGCCAGCAGCTTAAGCGGTCCATTTTACAATGAGCAGTTCTTC | CASSLSGPFYNEQFF
TRBJ1-1 | few | TRBV20-1 | TRBD1 | TGCAGTGCTAGTGAGACAGGGGAGAACACTGAAGCTTTCTTT | CSASETGENTEAFF
TRBJ1-2 | many | TRBV20-1 | TRBD1 | TGCAGTGCTAGAGTCTTGAGGACAGGAGGGAACTATGGCTACACCTTC | CSARVLRTGGNYGYTF
TRBJ2-1 | NA | TRBV15 | NA | TGTGCCACCAGCAGAGTAAACAATGAGCAGTTCTTC | CATSRVNNEQFF
TRBJ1-2 | few | TRBV6-2/TRBV6-3 | NA | TGTGCCAGCAGTTATACAGGACCCTCCTGGGGCTACACCTTC | CASSYTGPSWGYTF
TRBJ1-3 | NA | TRBV12-3/TRBV12-4 | NA | TGTGCCAGCAGTTTGGGAAGAAACACCATATATTTT | CASSLGRNTIYF
TRBJ2-2 | many | TRBV2 | TRBD1 | TGTGCCAGCAGGGACAGGGGGCTCAGCGGGGAGCTGTTTTTT | CASRDRGLSGELFF
TRBJ2-1 | many | TRBV7-2 | TRBD2 | TGTGCCAGCAGCTTGACTAGCGGGGGGGGCAATGAGCAGTTCTTC | CASSLTSGGGNEQFF
TRBJ2-3 | few | TRBV12-3/TRBV12-4 | TRBD2 | TGTGCCAGCAGTTTAACGGGGCGGGGGGGGAGAGATACGCAGTATTTT | CASSLTGRGGRDTQYF
TRBJ1-2 | many | TRBV3-1 | TRBD1 | TGTGCCAGCAGCCTTTCGACAGGGGCCTATGGCTACACCTTC | CASSLSTGAYGYTF
TRBJ1-5 | many | TRBV30 | NA | TGTGCCTGGAGACAGGGAAATCAGCCCCAGCATTTT | CAWRQGNQPQHF
TRBJ1-1 | few | TRBV14 | NA | TGTGCCAGCAGCCAAGATATGGACACTGAAGCTTTCTTT | CASSQDMDTEAFF
TRBJ2-3 | few | TRBV9 | NA | TGTGCCAGCGACCCAGGGTCGGATACGCAGTATTTT | CASDPGSDTQYF
TRBJ2-5 | NA | TRBV5-1 | NA | TGCGCCAGCAGCCTCGGGCTAGCTCGAGGAGAGACCCAGTACTTC | CASSLGLARGETQYF
TRBJ2-7 | NA | TRBV5-5 | TRBD2 | TGTGCCAGCAGCTTGGATCCTAGCGGGGTTTCCTACGAGCAGTACTTC | CASSLDPSGVSYEQYF
TRBJ1-2 | NA | TRBV20-1 | NA | TGCAGTGCAGGGGGAAGGACGTCGGGCTATGGCTACACCTTC | CSAGGRTSGYGYTF
TRBJ1-1 | few | TRBV5-1 | NA | TGCGCCAGCAGCTTGGGAGCCAGGGGCATCACTGAAGCTTTCTTT | CASSLGARGITEAFF
TRBJ2-1 | many | TRBV20-1 | NA | TGCAGTGCTAGATGGCCTTTAGTGCCCAATGAGCAGTTCTTC | CSARWPLVPNEQFF